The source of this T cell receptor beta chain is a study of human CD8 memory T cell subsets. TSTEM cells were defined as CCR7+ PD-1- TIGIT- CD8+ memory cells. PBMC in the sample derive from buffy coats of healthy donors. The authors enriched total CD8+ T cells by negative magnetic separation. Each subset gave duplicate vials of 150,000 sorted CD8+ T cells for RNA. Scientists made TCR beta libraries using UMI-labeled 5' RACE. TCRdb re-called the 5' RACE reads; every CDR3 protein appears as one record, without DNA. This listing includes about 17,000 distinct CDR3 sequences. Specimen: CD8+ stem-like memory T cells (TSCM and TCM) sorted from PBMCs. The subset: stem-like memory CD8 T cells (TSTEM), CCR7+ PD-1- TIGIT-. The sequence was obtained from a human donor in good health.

The CDR3 loop is CVCRWGSKNTEAFF. The gene calls are TRBV7-2 and TRBJ1-1. The CDR3 is 14 amino acids. Per germline, CDR1 SGHTA and CDR2 FQGNSA.